The next 6 T cell receptor beta chains were all read from a single sample in a study of blood T cell repertoires in COVID-19. Assay used: immunoSEQ multiplex PCR; TCRdb lists only in-frame clones, some missing. The repertoire consists of 150,000 to 200,000 clones, with about 78% occurring once and the leading ten covering roughly 7.8%. Specimen: peripheral blood. The receptors were gathered from a woman between 50 and 59 years old with active or convalescent COVID-19.

This clone was detected once. The J gene is TRBJ2-7, the V gene TRBV27; D is possibly TRBD1 (6 bases). Germline CDR1 is MNHEY and CDR2 is SMNVEV (reference sequence). The V end lost 3 bases, the J end lost 4 bases, and 16 bases lay between the germline ends. The CDR3 covers 15 residues. CDR3 protein: CASSFFTGPTYEQYF. The CDR3 DNA is TGTGCCAGCAGTTTTTTTACAGGGCCCACTTACGAGCAGTACTTC.

The V gene is TRBV18, the J gene TRBJ1-5; 7 bases are shared with TRBD1. J gave up 1 base and V 3 bases, and 6 bases lay outside the gene matches. The CDR3 consists of 16 residues. Germline lookup yields CDR1 KGHSH and CDR2 LQKENI. The CDR3 sequence: CASSPEAGGSNQPQHF. Here the CDR3 DNA reads TGTGCCAGCTCACCCGAGGCAGGGGGAAGCAATCAGCCCCAGCATTTT. The variable domain in full, with the rest retrieved from reference TRBV18 and TRBJ1-5, is NAGVMQNPRHLVRRRGQEARLRCSPMKGHSHVYWYRQLPEEGLKFMVYLQKENIIDESGMPKERFSAEFPKEGPSILRIQQVVRGDSAAYFCASSPEAGGSNQPQHFGDGTRLSIL.

For this clone: One end of the junction does not line up with germline, which may come from a read error. V usage is TRBV3-1 (or the pseudogene TRBV3-2) and J usage is TRBJ2-1, with 7 positions matching TRBD2. Germline lookup yields CDR1 LGHDT and CDR2 YNNKEL (reference sequence). This CDR3 has 16 amino acids. The CDR3 region has the DNA TGTGCCAGCAGCCAAGAATGGCGGGAGTCCTCCAATGAGCAGTTCTTC. Its translation: CASSQEWRESSNEQFF.

V and J are TRBV6-5 and TRBJ1-2; possibly TRBD1 for D (6 bases). Between the trimmed V and J ends, which lost 6 bases and 4 bases, there was a span of 21 bases. The CDR3 length is 16 residues. Germline V gives CDR1 MNHEY, CDR2 SVGAGI. CDR3 region: CASSYTADRTFYGYTF. The CDR3 region has the DNA TGTGCCAGCAGCTACACCGCTGACAGGACTTTCTATGGCTACACCTTC.

This clone has only one observation. The gene calls are TRBV12-5 and TRBJ2-5; TRBD1 is a possible D gene (5 bases). This CDR3 is 15 amino acids long. With 5 bases removed from V and 5 bases from J, the gap between germline ends came to 18 bases. Germline V gene sequence: CDR1 LGHNT, CDR2 FRNRAP. The chain's CDR3 is CASGGAGSRRETQYF. CDR3 nucleotide sequence: TGTGCTAGTGGTGGGGCCGGGTCTCGCCGGGAGACCCAGTACTTC. The full variable domain, rest sourced from reference TRBV12-5 and TRBJ2-5, is DARVTQTPRHKVTEMGQEVTMRCQPILGHNTVFWYRQTMMQGLELLAYFRNRAPLDDSGMPKDRFSAEMPDATLATLKIQPSEPRDSAVYFCASGGAGSRRETQYFGPGTRLLVL.

Only one count was recorded for this clone. The chain recombines TRBV7-3 with TRBJ2-6, with D hard to call. The CDR3 is 15 amino acids. V was pared by 5 bases and J by 4 bases, with 12 bases between. From germline, CDR1 is SGHTA and CDR2 FQGTGA. CDR3 bases: TGTGCCAGCAGCCTACAGCTTACCGGGGCCAACGTCCTGACTTTC. Its protein is CASSLQLTGANVLTF. Based on the CDR3 plus reference TRBV7-3 and TRBJ2-6, the full variable domain is GAGVSQTPSNKVTEKGKYVELRCDPISGHTALYWYRQSLGQGPEFLIYFQGTGAADDSGLPNDRFFAVRPEGSVSTLKIQRTERGDSAVYLCASSLQLTGANVLTFGAGSRLTVL.